Below are 31 T cell receptor beta chains sequenced from a single sample in a study of read filtering for tumor transcriptome and immune sequencing. Molecular barcoded adaptors covering alpha/delta and beta/gamma chains were used on approximately 400 ng RNA. Using its own MiXCR run on the reads, TCRdb lists one record per CDR3 protein. The profile shows about 46,000 distinct CDR3 sequences, less than 20% of them singletons. Sequenced sample: a population of CD138-negative cells sorted from bone marrow. These TCRs come from a donor aged 40 or older with multiple myeloma.

This clonotype was recorded many times. This rearrangement joins TRBV28 to TRBJ2-2; 14 bases are a match to TRBD2. J lost 7 bases, V lost 8 bases, and 9 bases had no gene match. CDR1 is MDHEN and CDR2 is SYDVKM in the germline V gene. The CDR3 is made up of 16 amino acids. Here the CDR3 DNA reads TGTGCCAGCGCATCCGGGACTAGCGGGAGTATCGGGGAGCTGTTTTTT. This translates into CASASGTSGSIGELFF.

This clonotype occurred many times. The chain links TRBV29-1 to TRBJ2-7, with D possibly matching TRBD2 (6 bases). The CDR3 sequence is 14 residues long. CDR1 and CDR2 (germline): SQVTM, ANQGSEA. With 6 bases removed from V and 2 bases from J, the gap between germline ends came to 17 bases. The CDR3 DNA follows: TGCAGCGTCTTTCCCCGGGACTCCCCCTACGAGCAGTACTTC. Its protein is CSVFPRDSPYEQYF.

A note on this clonotype: The junction differs from germline at one of its ends, possibly a read error. The J gene is TRBJ2-1, the V gene TRBV4-1, with D perhaps TRBD2 (5 bases). The CDR3 consists of 16 residues. Germline CDR1 and CDR2: MGHRA and YSYEKL. The CDR3: CASSQPLTGDYSEQFF. CDR3 sequence (DNA): TGCGCCAGCAGCCAACCTTTAACGGGTGACTACAGTGAGCAGTTCTTC.

This clonotype is a singleton in its sample. One base away lies a much larger clone, so this may be a sequencing read error. The V and J genes are TRBV18 and TRBJ2-3, with 7 positions matching TRBD1. This CDR3 comprises 15 residues. The germline V gene encodes CDR1 KGHSH and CDR2 LQKENI. CDR3 DNA: TGTGCCAGCTCACCGACGGTAGTAGGGACAGATACGCTGTATTTT. The encoded protein is CASSPTVVGTDTLYF.

This clonotype was recorded only once. This chain connects TRBV28 to TRBJ2-2; no clear D. Germline lookup yields CDR1 MDHEN and CDR2 SYDVKM. V shed 3 bases and J shed 5 bases, with 10 bases lying between them. The CDR3 runs to 14 residues. In DNA, the CDR3 is TGTGCCAGCAGTTTCTGGAATCAGACCGGGGAGCTGTTTTTT. This gives the protein CASSFWNQTGELFF.

This clonotype was picked up a small number of times. This chain uses TRBV19 with TRBJ2-7; a possible D gene is TRBD1 (5 bases). The germline V and J ends were trimmed by 3 bases and 2 bases, with 11 bases remaining between them. This CDR3 is built from 14 residues. The germline gives CDR1 LNHDA, CDR2 SQIVND (reference sequence). The CDR3 loop is CASSIQGETYEQYF. The DNA for the CDR3 is TGTGCCAGTAGTATTCAGGGTGAGACCTACGAGCAGTACTTC.

About this clonotype itself: With a much larger clone just one base away, this may be a read error. The J gene is TRBJ2-7, the V gene TRBV28, with D possibly TRBD2 on 5 matching bases. The V and J ends lost 11 bases and 9 bases respectively, with 17 bases between them. The CDR3 contains 11 residues. The V gene's germline CDR1 is MDHEN and CDR2 SYDVKM. Here the CDR3 DNA reads TGTGCCTGCACCTCTTTTGAGGGGCAGTACTTC. This gives the protein CACTSFEGQYF. The variable domain in full, completed from reference TRBV28 and TRBJ2-7, reads DVKVTQSSRYLVKRTGEKVFLECVQDMDHENMFWYRQDPGLGLRLIYFSYDVKMKEKGDIPEGYSVSREKKERFSLILESASTNQTSMYLCACTSFEGQYFGPGTRLTVT.

This clonotype has only a few counts. The rearrangement joins TRBV7-2 to TRBJ2-1; TRBD2 agrees at 8 bases. J was trimmed by 6 bases and V by 8 bases; bases with no gene match: 9. Germline-derived CDR1 and CDR2 are SGHTA and FQGNSA. This CDR3 has 14 amino acids. CDR3 sequence (DNA): TGTGCCAGCTCGGACCGACTAGCGCTCAATGAGCAGTTCTTC. Its protein is CASSDRLALNEQFF.

The genes are TRBV30 and TRBJ2-1; TRBD1 aligns across 7 bases. V was clipped by 0 bases and J by 10 bases; unmatched bases: 15. This CDR3 spans 16 amino acids. The V gene's germline CDR1 is GTSNPN and CDR2 SVGIG (reference sequence). The CDR3 is CAWSVQTGQAPSEQFF. The CDR3 nucleotides read TGTGCCTGGAGTGTACAGACCGGACAGGCCCCTTCAGAGCAGTTCTTC.

This clonotype was picked up many times. This chain uses TRBV2 with TRBJ2-7, with TRBD2 as a possible D gene (6 bases). V was cut by 6 bases and J by 4 bases, with 13 bases left in between. Germline V CDR1 and CDR2: SNHLY, FYNNEI. This CDR3 has 13 residues. The CDR3 here is CASRRGAGYEQYF. The CDR3 coding sequence is TGTGCCAGCAGACGCGGGGCAGGGTACGAGCAGTACTTC.

Ten or more counts support this clonotype. The rearrangement links TRBV2 to TRBJ2-3; D remains ambiguous. Germline loops: CDR1 SNHLY, CDR2 FYNNEI. Between the trimmed V and J ends, which lost 6 bases and 6 bases, there was a span of 13 bases. The CDR3 loop spans 13 amino acids. The CDR3 DNA reads TGTGCCAGCAGGGGCAACCTAGGGGATACGCAGTATTTT. Protein sequence: CASRGNLGDTQYF.

This clonotype has ten or more counts. This chain connects TRBV4-2 to TRBJ1-4; D call uncertain. Germline CDR1 and CDR2: LGHNA and YNFKEQ. With 4 bases removed from V and 8 bases from J, the gap between germline ends came to 11 bases. CDR3 length equals 13 residues. CDR3 nucleotides: TGTGCCAGCAGCCTACTACTTCAAGAAAAACTGTTTTTT. Amino acids: CASSLLLQEKLFF.

This clonotype has ten or more counts. The chain carries TRBV19 and TRBJ1-1; 8 nucleotides agree with TRBD1. CDR3 length: 13 amino acids. Trimming cost V 6 bases and J 5 bases; bases outside gene matches: 5. Germline V lookup: CDR1 LNHDA, CDR2 SQIVND (reference sequence). The chain's CDR3 is CASRRTGTTEAFF. The CDR3 DNA reads TGTGCCAGTAGGAGGACAGGGACGACTGAAGCTTTCTTT.

This clonotype was seen many times. The genes are TRBV7-2 and TRBJ2-7; D may be TRBD2 (5 bases). V gave up 4 bases and J gave up 6 bases, with 13 bases separating them. Germline values: CDR1 SGHTA, CDR2 FQGNSA. This CDR3 has 13 amino acids. The chain's CDR3 is CASSSPFGSEQYF. CDR3 nucleotides: TGTGCCAGCAGCTCACCGTTTGGGAGCGAGCAGTACTTC.

This clonotype was counted between two and nine times. V gene TRBV2 combines with J gene TRBJ2-1; 13 bases align to TRBD2. Germline trimming cut 6 bases from V and 8 bases from J; bases unmatched to any gene: 4. This CDR3 region has 14 residues. Germline-derived CDR1 and CDR2 are SNHLY and FYNNEI. For the CDR3, the DNA is TGTGCCAGCAGGTTACTAGCGGGAGGGGATGAGCAGTTCTTC. Protein sequence: CASRLLAGGDEQFF.

With regard to this clonotype: A far larger clone is one base from this, pointing to a likely read error. This chain uses TRBV5-8 with TRBJ2-1; D remains unclear. The germline V and J ends were trimmed by 4 bases and 4 bases, with 12 bases remaining between them. CDR1 is SGHTS, CDR2 YDEGEE, per germline. There are 14 residues in the CDR3. CDR3 region: CASSLLIRYNEQFF. CDR3 sequence (DNA): TGTGCCAGCAGCCTTTTGATCCGGTACAATGAGCAGTTCTTC.

This clonotype was seen only a few times. This may be a read error: a much more frequent sequence differs by one nucleotide. The chain recombines TRBV29-1 with TRBJ2-5; D is tentatively TRBD1 or TRBD2 (6 bases each). The CDR3 sequence is 13 residues long. Deletions cut 7 bases from V and 2 bases from J, with 14 bases between. Germline loops: CDR1 SQVTM, CDR2 ANQGSEA. CDR3 bases: TGCAGCGCTGATTGGGGGGCTCAAGAGACCCAGTACTTC. Protein sequence: CSADWGAQETQYF.

The chain couples TRBV20-1 to TRBJ2-1, with D maybe TRBD2 (5 bases). Trimming stripped 3 bases from V and 2 bases from J, with 11 bases between. The CDR3 covers 14 residues. Germline-derived CDR1 and CDR2 are DFQATT and SNEGSKA (reference sequence). This CDR3 reads CSASGGLTYNEQFF. CDR3 nucleotide sequence: TGCAGTGCTAGCGGAGGACTCACCTACAATGAGCAGTTCTTC.

The table lists this clonotype with a few counts. V usage is TRBV19 and J usage is TRBJ2-7; D may correspond to TRBD1 or TRBD2 (6 bases each). The CDR3 is 13 residues long. Trimming removed 3 bases from V and 5 bases from J, with 11 bases in between. CDR1 and CDR2 (germline): LNHDA, SQIVND (reference sequence). The CDR3 sequence: CASSIRGRHEQYF. CDR3 nucleotide sequence: TGTGCCAGTAGTATTCGGGGGCGGCACGAGCAGTACTTC.

In the case of this clonotype: A much larger clone is a single base away; this may be a read error. The chain is built from TRBV7-2 and TRBJ2-7, with TRBD2 matching 10 bases. V lost 7 bases, J lost 3 bases, and 18 bases stayed unmatched. The length of the CDR3 is 18 residues. Germline CDR1 SGHTA, CDR2 FQGNSA. The CDR3: CASNSPMRGTSVDYEQYF. Here the CDR3 DNA reads TGTGCCAGCAACTCCCCAATGCGGGGGACTAGCGTGGACTACGAGCAGTACTTC.

This clonotype was observed many times. V and J are TRBV15 and TRBJ1-4; D may be TRBD1 (5 bases). V was cut by 0 bases and J by 1 base, with 9 bases left in between. The CDR3 length is 16 residues. Germline CDR1 and CDR2: LNHNV and YYDKDF (reference sequence). The CDR3 DNA sequence: TGTGCCACCAGCAGAGATCGGCAGGGAACTAATGAAAAACTGTTTTTT. Protein product: CATSRDRQGTNEKLFF.

This clonotype was seen ten or more times. The rearrangement uses TRBV14 and TRBJ2-5; D is perhaps TRBD1 or TRBD2 (5 bases each). The CDR3 extends over 13 amino acids. V lost 3 bases, J lost 5 bases, and 10 bases lay in between. CDR1 and CDR2 from the germline V gene are SGHDN and FVKESK. CDR3 residues: CASSHGGTETQYF. DNA for the CDR3: TGTGCCAGCAGCCACGGTGGGACGGAGACCCAGTACTTC.

This clonotype has more than one count but fewer than ten. The chain joins TRBV25-1 to TRBJ2-7; 7 bases match TRBD1. J gave up 5 bases and V 6 bases, and 10 bases lay outside the gene matches. The germline V gene has CDR1 MGHDK and CDR2 SYGVNS. There are 14 residues in the CDR3. The CDR3 DNA reads as TGTGCCAGCAGACACAGGGGATCGAGAAACGAGCAGTACTTC. This sequence encodes CASRHRGSRNEQYF.

This clonotype was counted many times. The chain is built from TRBV20-1 and TRBJ1-1, with D unclear. The germline V and J ends were trimmed by 0 bases and 1 base, with 9 bases remaining between them. In germline, CDR1 is DFQATT, CDR2 SNEGSKA (reference sequence). The CDR3 is 14 amino acids. CDR3 loop: CSARETPGNTEAFF. CDR3 DNA sequence: TGCAGTGCTAGAGAAACCCCAGGGAACACTGAAGCTTTCTTT.

This clonotype came up a few times. The chain employs TRBV20-1 and TRBJ2-1, with 12 bases identical to TRBD2. This CDR3 has 13 residues. V was clipped by 4 bases and J by 6 bases; unmatched bases: 1. Germline-derived CDR1 and CDR2 are DFQATT and SNEGSKA (reference sequence). The CDR3 reads CSAMTSGSNEQFF. CDR3 nucleotides: TGCAGTGCTATGACTAGCGGGAGCAATGAGCAGTTCTTC.

This clonotype has ten or more counts. The V gene is TRBV20-1, the J gene TRBJ1-1, with D perhaps TRBD1 (5 bases). Trimming pared 3 bases from V and 5 bases from J, leaving 16 bases between. Germline CDR1 is DFQATT and CDR2 is SNEGSKA (reference sequence). This CDR3 has 14 amino acids. In nucleotides, the CDR3 is TGCAGTGCTAGCATCCCAGGGACCCTAACTGAAGCTTTCTTT. It encodes CSASIPGTLTEAFF.

At least ten counts were recorded for this clonotype. The chain carries TRBV12-3 or TRBV12-4 and TRBJ1-1; TRBD1 is a possible D gene (5 bases). The CDR3 is 13 amino acids. Between the trimmed V and J ends, which lost 3 bases and 1 base, there was a span of 6 bases. As DNA, the CDR3 is TGTGCCAGCAGTTTTGGGGGGAACACTGAAGCTTTCTTT. It codes for CASSFGGNTEAFF.

This clonotype was picked up many times. CDR3 residues: CASSLGNLGEQYF. The CDR3 nucleotides read TGTGCCAGCAGTTTGGGTAACCTCGGGGAGCAGTACTTC. The chain is built from TRBV27 and TRBJ2-7; D is ambiguous. V was cut by 3 bases and J by 7 bases, with 13 bases left in between. Per the germline V gene, CDR1 is MNHEY and CDR2 is SMNVEV (reference sequence). The CDR3 spans 13 residues.

The gene calls are TRBV20-1 and TRBJ2-7; D not certain. The CDR3 consists of 11 residues. The germline V and J ends were trimmed by 6 bases and 4 bases, with 10 bases remaining between them. The germline V gene encodes CDR1 DFQATT and CDR2 SNEGSKA (reference sequence). The CDR3 bases are TGCAGTGCCGTCCAGTCTTACGAGCAGTACTTC. This sequence encodes CSAVQSYEQYF.

This clonotype was counted ten times or more. This chain connects TRBV7-2 to TRBJ2-1; TRBD2 matches at 9 bases. This CDR3 is built from 17 residues. The germline CDR1 and CDR2 sequences are SGHTA and FQGNSA. V trimming: 1 base; J trimming: 4 bases; junction bases outside the gene matches: 8. CDR3 sequence (DNA): TGTGCCAGCAGCTTAGGTTCCAGCGGGAGGAGATACAATGAGCAGTTCTTC. Amino acid sequence: CASSLGSSGRRYNEQFF.

In this sample, this clonotype turned up many times. This chain links TRBV7-2 with TRBJ2-1, with D perhaps TRBD1 (6 bases). With 0 bases removed from V and 7 bases from J, the gap between germline ends came to 13 bases. CDR1 and CDR2 from the germline V gene are SGHTA and FQGNSA. This CDR3 contains 15 residues. The CDR3 DNA reads as TGTGCCAGCAGCTTAGCTACGGACAGACCTAATGAGCAGTTCTTC. Amino acid sequence: CASSLATDRPNEQFF. Together with reference TRBV7-2 and TRBJ2-1, the CDR3 gives the full variable domain: GAGVSQSPSNKVTEKGKDVELRCDPISGHTALYWYRQSLGQGLEFLIYFQGNSAPDKSGLPSDRFSAERTGGSVSTLTIQRTQQEDSAVYLCASSLATDRPNEQFFGPGTRLTVL.